These 30 T cell receptor beta chains were sequenced from one sample in a study of early T cells in non-severe SARS-CoV-2 infection. TCRdb analysed the 5' RACE reads with MiXCR anew, one entry per CDR3 protein. The table shows roughly 69,000 distinct CDR3 sequences, with over 8% occurring only once. Sequenced material: whole blood, taken at baseline. These receptors originate from an adult who was a healthcare worker with PCR-confirmed SARS-CoV-2 infection or an uninfected control (not recorded which).

This clonotype has more than one count but fewer than ten. This chain links TRBV5-1 with TRBJ2-3; D not resolved. Trimming removed 0 bases at V and 2 bases at J, with 7 bases between. The CDR3 totals 14 residues. Germline assignment: CDR1 SGHRS and CDR2 YFSETQ. The CDR3 protein is CASSLARNTDTQYF. In DNA, the CDR3 is TGCGCCAGCAGCTTGGCGCGGAACACAGATACGCAGTATTTT.

This clonotype was seen repeatedly, ten times or more. The J gene is TRBJ2-3, the V gene TRBV5-1; 11 bases fit TRBD2. The CDR3 spans 16 residues. Per the germline V gene, CDR1 is SGHRS and CDR2 is YFSETQ. Trimming at V came to 4 bases and at J to 6 bases, leaving 10 bases not matched to a gene. CDR3 sequence reads: CASSPDLAGGSDTQYF. The CDR3 nucleotides are TGCGCCAGCAGCCCGGACCTAGCGGGAGGATCGGATACGCAGTATTTT.

At least ten counts were recorded for this clonotype. The V call is TRBV29-1, the J call TRBJ2-3, with 9 positions matching TRBD2. CDR1 and CDR2 from the germline V gene are SQVTM and ANQGSEA. With V trimmed by 4 bases and J by 2 bases, 4 bases remained unmatched. This CDR3 comprises 14 residues. The CDR3 DNA is TGCAGCGTTGGGGGACTAGCCGCCACAGATACGCAGTATTTT. Its protein is CSVGGLAATDTQYF.

This clonotype was picked up many times. This chain links TRBV2 with TRBJ2-3; 14 nucleotides align to TRBD2. This CDR3 is 16 amino acids long. Germline CDR1 is SNHLY and CDR2 is FYNNEI. V shed 6 bases, J shed 5 bases, and the junction held 7 bases outside the gene matches. CDR3: CASSPWGLAGEDTQYF. CDR3 in DNA: TGTGCCAGCAGCCCTTGGGGACTAGCGGGAGAAGATACGCAGTATTTT.

This clonotype was counted ten times or more. Germline and junction disagree at one end, which may indicate a read error. V is TRBV20-1 and J is TRBJ2-7; 11 bases map to TRBD2. From germline, CDR1 is DFQATT and CDR2 SNEGSKA (reference sequence). The CDR3 extends over 14 amino acids. The CDR3 coding sequence is TGCAGTGCGAGAGGGACTAGCGGTTCCTACGAGCAGTACTTC. Translating gives CSARGTSGSYEQYF.

This clonotype was detected only a few times. This chain joins TRBV12-3 or TRBV12-4 and TRBJ1-5; D is possibly TRBD1 (5 bases). Trimming stripped 3 bases from V and 8 bases from J, with 11 bases between. CDR3 length equals 13 residues. This CDR3 reads CASSFFRGEPQHF. In nucleotides, the CDR3 is TGTGCCAGCAGTTTTTTTAGGGGAGAGCCCCAGCATTTT.

This clonotype was detected ten times or more. This rearrangement joins TRBV7-2 to TRBJ2-1; 8 nucleotides align to TRBD2. Per germline, CDR1 SGHTA and CDR2 FQGNSA. Trimming at V came to 5 bases and at J to 6 bases, leaving 12 bases not matched to a gene. The length of the CDR3 is 16 residues. In nucleotides, the CDR3 is TGTGCCAGCAGCCCCCAGCGGAGCGGGAGAGGCAATGAGCAGTTCTTC. This encodes CASSPQRSGRGNEQFF.

This clonotype has just a few counts. Just one base apart from a much larger clone, this may be a read error. The chain uses TRBV28 and TRBJ2-1; possibly TRBD2 for D (5 bases). The CDR3 covers 15 residues. Germline V gene lookup returns CDR1 MDHEN and CDR2 SYDVKM. The CDR3 sequence: CPSSRSGSSYNEQFF. The CDR3 coding sequence is TGTCCCAGCAGCCGATCGGGGAGCTCCTACAATGAGCAGTTCTTC.

This clonotype was observed many times. The rearrangement uses TRBV10-3 and TRBJ2-2, with a possible D match to TRBD2 (5 bases). The CDR3 has 15 amino acids. V lost 7 bases to trimming and J lost 1 base, with 13 bases between them. CDR1 is ENHRY, CDR2 SYGVKD, per germline. CDR3 loop: CAIMSGRENTGELFF. The CDR3 DNA reads as TGTGCCATCATGAGTGGGAGAGAGAACACCGGGGAGCTGTTTTTT.

This clonotype was seen repeatedly, ten times or more. This chain connects TRBV5-5 to TRBJ2-2, with TRBD2 matching over 9 bases. The germline V gene encodes CDR1 SGHKS and CDR2 YYEKEE (reference sequence). The CDR3 extends over 17 amino acids. V lost 4 bases to trimming and J lost 2 bases; unmatched junction nucleotides: 9. The DNA for the CDR3 is TGTGCCAGCAGCATGACTAGCGGCGAACATAACACCGGGGAGCTGTTTTTT. It encodes CASSMTSGEHNTGELFF.

The CDR3 sequence: CASSVANSPLHF. CDR3 bases: TGTGCCAGCAGCGTAGCCAATTCACCCCTCCACTTT. The J gene is TRBJ1-6, the V gene TRBV9, with no clear D. V gave up 0 bases and J gave up 7 bases, with 2 bases separating them. The CDR3 loop spans 12 amino acids. CDR1 is SGDLS, CDR2 YYNGEE, per germline.

This clonotype was seen a few times. The V and J genes are TRBV6-2 or TRBV6-3 and TRBJ2-7, with 7 nucleotides matching TRBD2. Trimming cost V 2 bases and J 5 bases; bases outside gene matches: 9. CDR3 length equals 15 residues. CDR1 is MNHEY, CDR2 SVGEGT, per germline. In nucleotides, the CDR3 is TGTGCCAGCAGTTACGGACTAGTATCGGCCCACGAGCAGTACTTC. Its translation is CASSYGLVSAHEQYF.

This clonotype occurred many times. J is TRBJ2-7 and V is TRBV6-2 or TRBV6-3; D could derive from TRBD1 or TRBD2 (5 bases each). Germline V gene lookup returns CDR1 MNHEY and CDR2 SVGEGT. The CDR3 spans 11 residues. Between the trimmed V and J ends, which lost 8 bases and 2 bases, there was a span of 7 bases. CDR3 bases: TGTGCCAGCGGGGACGCCTACGAGCAGTACTTC. It translates to CASGDAYEQYF.

This clonotype showed up many times. The chain carries TRBV6-6 and TRBJ2-5, with D possibly TRBD2 on 6 matching bases. The V end was cut by 4 bases, the J end by 5 bases, with 14 bases between. Germline loops: CDR1 MNHNY, CDR2 SVGAGI (reference sequence). This CDR3 is built from 14 residues. The CDR3 spells CASSLKRSGETQYF. CDR3 in DNA: TGTGCCAGCAGTTTAAAAAGAAGCGGGGAGACCCAGTACTTC.

This clonotype came up many times. The chain links TRBV29-1 to TRBJ1-1; a weak D match, TRBD1 (6 bases). V was clipped by 6 bases and J by 5 bases, with 10 bases between them. Germline loops: CDR1 SQVTM, CDR2 ANQGSEA. The CDR3 runs 11 residues. This CDR3 is CSVDGTTEAFF. CDR3 in DNA: TGCAGCGTGGATGGGACAACTGAAGCTTTCTTT.

This clonotype has ten or more counts. This chain's CDR3 is CASTGDLYNEQFF. The CDR3 DNA follows: TGTGCCAGCACTGGGGACTTGTACAATGAGCAGTTCTTC. The chain employs TRBV28 and TRBJ2-1; D may be TRBD2 (6 bases). The CDR3 has 13 residues. Trimming took off 7 bases at V and 4 bases at J, with 11 bases between the two ends. The germline V gene encodes CDR1 MDHEN and CDR2 SYDVKM. Supplemented by reference TRBV28 and TRBJ2-1, the full variable domain reads DVKVTQSSRYLVKRTGEKVFLECVQDMDHENMFWYRQDPGLGLRLIYFSYDVKMKEKGDIPEGYSVSREKKERFSLILESASTNQTSMYLCASTGDLYNEQFFGPGTRLTVL.

V is TRBV5-8 and J is TRBJ2-5; 10 bases fit TRBD1. The CDR3 extends over 16 amino acids. V shed 4 bases, J shed 6 bases, and the junction held 12 bases outside the gene matches. CDR1 is SGHTS and CDR2 is YDEGEE in the germline V gene. This CDR3 reads CASSHRQGAKGKTQYF. CDR3 sequence (DNA): TGTGCCAGCAGCCACAGACAGGGGGCAAAAGGGAAGACCCAGTACTTC.

Ten or more counts support this clonotype. The CDR3 coding sequence is TGTGCCAGCAGTCCGGGACCCGGAGCGGTCGAGCAGTACTTC. Translated: CASSPGPGAVEQYF. The chain uses TRBV27 and TRBJ2-7, with D possibly being TRBD1 or TRBD2 (5 bases each). Trimming took 5 bases from V and 6 from J, leaving 17 bases between them. The CDR3 covers 14 residues. Germline V CDR1 and CDR2: MNHEY, SMNVEV (reference sequence).

This chain links TRBV6-5 with TRBJ1-1; a weak D match, TRBD1 (6 bases). The V gene lost 6 bases and the J gene lost 9 bases, with 14 bases spanning the gap. This CDR3 region has 12 residues. Germline V gene data show CDR1 as MNHEY and CDR2 as SVGAGI. The CDR3 sequence is CASSPFGQKAFF. CDR3 bases: TGTGCCAGCAGCCCATTCGGACAGAAAGCTTTCTTT.

This sequence joins TRBV28 and TRBJ2-1; TRBD1 matches 7 bases. Germline V lookup: CDR1 MDHEN, CDR2 SYDVKM. V was pared by 6 bases and J by 6 bases, with 14 bases of the junction left unmatched. The CDR3 runs 16 residues. In DNA form, the CDR3 reads TGTGCCAGCAGCCCTCCCCGACAGGGAACACCCAATGAGCAGTTCTTC. Protein product: CASSPPRQGTPNEQFF.

This clonotype was picked up many times. The chain links TRBV6-6 to TRBJ1-5; no reliable D call. V was shortened by 2 bases and J by 4 bases, with 12 bases between the two germline ends. The CDR3 has 15 amino acids. Germline V gene sequence: CDR1 MNHNY, CDR2 SVGAGI (reference sequence). The CDR3 DNA reads TGTGCCAGCAGTTACCATCAGGCTTCTAATCAGCCCCAGCATTTT. This encodes CASSYHQASNQPQHF.

The chain recombines TRBV12-3 or TRBV12-4 with TRBJ1-1, with D tentatively TRBD1 (6 bases). Trimming took 6 bases from V and 5 from J, leaving 16 bases between them. This CDR3 is 14 amino acids long. The CDR3 loop reads CASRLEGVKTEAFF. CDR3 coding DNA: TGTGCCAGCAGACTAGAGGGGGTTAAAACTGAAGCTTTCTTT.

The chain carries TRBV9 and TRBJ1-5; TRBD1 might be the D (5 bases). The CDR3 consists of 14 residues. CDR1 SGDLS and CDR2 YYNGEE come from the germline V gene. V was trimmed by 5 bases and J by 2 bases, leaving 11 bases between them. CDR3 nucleotide sequence: TGTGCCAGCAGTCAAGGGGAGGGCAATCAGCCCCAGCATTTT. It translates to CASSQGEGNQPQHF.

This clonotype appeared a few times. The rearrangement links TRBV4-2 to TRBJ2-7, with D possibly being TRBD1 or TRBD2 (6 bases each). The V end was cut by 0 bases, the J end by 6 bases, with 12 bases between. The CDR3 runs to 14 residues. Germline V lookup: CDR1 LGHNA, CDR2 YNFKEQ. CDR3 nucleotides: TGTGCCAGCAGCCAAGATTCCCGGGGGCCCGAGCAGTACTTC. It specifies CASSQDSRGPEQYF.

A few counts support this clonotype. CDR3 sequence (DNA): TGCGCCAGCAGCCCTGGGGACAGGGTGGAAGAGACCCAGTACTTC. Its translation: CASSPGDRVEETQYF. The genes are TRBV5-1 and TRBJ2-5; 9 nucleotides match TRBD1. Germline-derived CDR1 and CDR2 are SGHRS and YFSETQ. The CDR3 covers 15 residues. V shed 4 bases and J 3 bases; nucleotides not matched to a gene: 7.

A remark on this clonotype: An end of the junction does not agree with germline; a read error may underlie this. The rearrangement uses TRBV12-3 or TRBV12-4 and TRBJ2-7; a possible D gene is TRBD1 (5 bases). The CDR3 has 13 residues. The CDR3 protein is CSSSLEDTYEQYF. In nucleotides, the CDR3 is TGTTCCAGCAGTTTAGAGGACACCTACGAGCAGTACTTC.

This clonotype was counted ten times or more. The CDR3 protein is CASSLRDKGSPLHF. The CDR3, as DNA: TGTGCCAGCAGCTTACGGGACAAGGGGTCACCCCTCCACTTT. V is TRBV7-2 and J is TRBJ1-6; TRBD1 might be the D (6 bases). Per germline, CDR1 SGHTA and CDR2 FQGNSA. This CDR3 is 14 amino acids long. V was pared by 2 bases and J by 10 bases, with 12 bases between.

In its sample, this clonotype was seen a few times. The V gene is TRBV27, the J gene TRBJ2-1, with a possible D match to TRBD1 (6 bases). V dropped 4 bases and J dropped 4 bases, with 14 bases sitting between them. The CDR3 runs to 15 residues. The germline V gene encodes CDR1 MNHEY and CDR2 SMNVEV (reference sequence). The CDR3 sequence is CASSYRAPQYNEQFF. Written as DNA, the CDR3 is TGTGCCAGCAGTTACAGGGCCCCCCAATACAATGAGCAGTTCTTC.

The rearrangement joins TRBV10-3 to TRBJ1-1; a possible D gene is TRBD1 (6 bases). Germline V gene lookup returns CDR1 ENHRY and CDR2 SYGVKD. Trimming pared 4 bases from V and 5 bases from J, leaving 11 bases between. This CDR3 is 13 amino acids long. The chain's CDR3 is CAISVLGTTEAFF. Here the CDR3 DNA reads TGTGCCATCAGTGTTTTAGGGACAACTGAAGCTTTCTTT.

The rearrangement uses TRBV5-1 and TRBJ2-7; 10 nucleotides line up with TRBD2. CDR1 is SGHRS, CDR2 YFSETQ, per germline. J lost 6 bases, V lost 2 bases, and 5 bases had no gene match. The CDR3 is 14 residues long. The CDR3 region has the DNA TGCGCCAGCAGCTTTGCTAGCGGGAGTGTCGAGCAGTACTTC. This translates into CASSFASGSVEQYF.